The clone carrying this T cell receptor (beta chain) has at least ten counts. The data derive from a study of T-cell reconstitution after alpha-beta-depleted transplantation in children. Germline lookup yields CDR1 SEHNR and CDR2 FQNEAQ (reference sequence). The V gene end was trimmed by 5 bases and the J gene end by 4 bases; junction bases not matched to a gene: 6. The CDR3 sequence is 16 residues long. TCRbeta library construction was performed incorporating unique molecular identifiers. Each CDR3 protein is one row after TCRdb ran MiXCR on the PCR reads. Among 580,000 or so distinct CDR3 sequences listed, about 21% were seen once.

The clonotype originates from a boy under two years old who had a stem cell transplant for acute myeloid leukemia, so the T cells may come from the graft donor. The gene calls are TRBV7-9 and TRBJ2-1; 12 nucleotides align to TRBD2. The sample in question was PBMCs, mostly from graft donor cells, obtained 360 days after TCRalphabeta/CD19-depleted stem cell transplant. The CDR3 region is CASSPLGLAGYNEQFF. The CDR3, as DNA: TGTGCCAGCAGCCCTTTAGGACTAGCGGGGTACAATGAGCAGTTCTTC. Based on the CDR3 plus reference TRBV7-9 and TRBJ2-1, the full variable domain is DTGVSQNPRHKITKRGQNVTFRCDPISEHNRLYWYRQTLGQGPEFLTYFQNEAQLEKSRLLSDRFSAERPKGSFSTLEIQRTEQGDSAMYLCASSPLGLAGYNEQFFGPGTRLTVL.